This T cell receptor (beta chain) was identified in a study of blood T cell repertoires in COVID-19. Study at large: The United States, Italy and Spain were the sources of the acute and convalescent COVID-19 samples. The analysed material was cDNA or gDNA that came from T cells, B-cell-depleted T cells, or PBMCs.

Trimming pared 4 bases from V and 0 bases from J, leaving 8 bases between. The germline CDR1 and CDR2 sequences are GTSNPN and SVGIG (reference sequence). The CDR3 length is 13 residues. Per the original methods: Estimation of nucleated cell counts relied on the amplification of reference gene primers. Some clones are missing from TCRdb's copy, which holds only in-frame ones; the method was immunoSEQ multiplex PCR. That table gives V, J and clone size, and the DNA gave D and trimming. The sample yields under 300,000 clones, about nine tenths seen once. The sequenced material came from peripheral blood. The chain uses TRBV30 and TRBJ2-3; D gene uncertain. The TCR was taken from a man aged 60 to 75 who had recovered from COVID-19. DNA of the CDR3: TGTGCCTGGAAGAGTAGAAGCACAGATACGCAGTATTTT. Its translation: CAWKSRSTDTQYF. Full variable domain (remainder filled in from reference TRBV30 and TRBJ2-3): SQTIHQWPATLVQPVGSPLSLECTVEGTSNPNLYWYRQAAGRGLQLLFYSVGIGQISSEVPQNLSASRPQDRQFILSSKKLLLSDSGFYLCAWKSRSTDTQYFGPGTRLTVL.